The rows below give T cell receptor beta chains drawn from one sample of a study of T cell changes during pregnancy in multiple sclerosis. Measured with immunoSEQ multiplex PCR; TCRdb has only the in-frame clones, and not every one. The sample lists 66,000 or so clones; 85% to 90% were seen once. This specimen was peripheral blood, taken in the first trimester of pregnancy. The receptors derive from a female donor in good health, enrolled as a control in a pregnancy study. CDR3s include the opening cysteine and the closing phenylalanine or tryptophan. The D gene is left open where the match is weak. Clone size appears in some rows only: once, few, many, or a class for an expanded clone.

v_call,d_call,clone_size,j_call,cdr3_nt,cdr3_aa
TRBV6-5,.,.,TRBJ1-1,TGTGCCAGCAGTTACTCGGGCATCGGGGACACTGAAGCTTTCTTT,CASSYSGIGDTEAFF
TRBV7-8,TRBD1,.,TRBJ2-3,TGTGCCAGCAGCTTAGACAGGGGAGAGGCAGATACGCAGTATTTT,CASSLDRGEADTQYF
TRBV7-9,TRBD1,.,TRBJ2-7,TGTGCCAGCAGCGCCGGGACAGTCTCCTACGAGCAGTACTTC,CASSAGTVSYEQYF
TRBV19,TRBD1,.,TRBJ1-2,TGTGCCAGTAGTATAAACCGGGACAGGGGGCATGGCTACACCTTC,CASSINRDRGHGYTF
TRBV27,TRBD1,.,TRBJ2-1,TGTGCCAGCAGTTTAAACAGGGGGTTGTACGGTGAGCAGTTCTTC,CASSLNRGLYGEQFF
TRBV5-4,.,.,TRBJ2-1,TGTGCCAGCAGCTTGGGCTCCCCTAGCTCCTACAATGAGCAGTTCTTC,CASSLGSPSSYNEQFF
TRBV5-6,TRBD1,once,TRBJ2-1,TGTGCCAGCAGCTCCGGGACAGGGACGGGTGAGCAGTTCTTC,CASSSGTGTGEQFF
TRBV19,.,.,TRBJ1-5,TGTGCCAGTAGTCCAGGAGGGGGGGCCTATAATCAGCCCCAGCATTTT,CASSPGGGAYNQPQHF
TRBV18,.,.,TRBJ1-1,TGTGCCAGCTCCCTCAGTAGTGGGACACCAAACACTGAAGCTTTCTTT,CASSLSSGTPNTEAFF
TRBV7-8,.,.,TRBJ1-5,TGTGCCAGCAGCTTAGGACAGAATCAGCCCCAGCATTTT,CASSLGQNQPQHF
TRBV30,TRBD1,.,TRBJ2-7,TGTGCCTGGAGTGTATCGAGGGGGCTACGCGAGCAGTACTTC,CAWSVSRGLREQYF
TRBV4-3,.,.,TRBJ2-1,TGCGCCAGCAGCCAGCACCTAGGTCTGGAGCAGTTCTTC,CASSQHLGLEQFF
TRBV5-1,TRBD1,.,TRBJ1-2,TGCGCCAGCAGCTTGGCTAAGACAGGGGGCTACTATGGCTACACCTTC,CASSLAKTGGYYGYTF
TRBV4-1,TRBD1,.,TRBJ1-1,TGCGCCAGCAGTCCGGACAGGGCCACTGAAGCTTTCTTT,CASSPDRATEAFF
TRBV19,.,.,TRBJ2-2,TGTGCCAGTAGTTGGAGCACCGGGGAGCTGTTTTTT,CASSWSTGELFF
TRBV6-6,.,.,TRBJ2-2,TGTGCCAGCAAAGGACAGAACACCGGGGAGCTGTTTTTT,CASKGQNTGELFF
TRBV19,.,.,TRBJ2-7,TGTGCCAGTAAAGACAGTGGCGCCTACGAGCAGTACTTC,CASKDSGAYEQYF
TRBV7-9,.,once,TRBJ2-7,TGTGCCAGCAGCCTTGGACAGCAGCCCTACGAGCAGTACTTC,CASSLGQQPYEQYF
TRBV19,TRBD1,.,TRBJ1-1,TGTGCCAGTAGTATGGCACAGGGGGCCACTGAAGCTTTCTTT,CASSMAQGATEAFF
TRBV7-9,TRBD1,.,TRBJ1-1,TGTGCCAGCAGCTTGATTCCAGGGGGGAACACTGAAGCTTTCTTT,CASSLIPGGNTEAFF
TRBV30,.,.,TRBJ1-2,TGTGCCTGGAGCAGGGGAGCTAACTATGGCTACACCTTC,CAWSRGANYGYTF
TRBV7-2,TRBD1,.,TRBJ1-6,TGTGCCAGCAGCGACGGACAGGGGGCGTCGTTTTCACCCCTCCACTTT,CASSDGQGASFSPLHF
TRBV9,TRBD2,.,TRBJ2-3,TGTGCCAGCAGCGTAGCAGGCGGGGGAGGCACAGATACGCAGTATTTT,CASSVAGGGGTDTQYF
TRBV7-2,TRBD2,.,TRBJ2-3,TGTGCCAGCAGCTTGGAGCTAGCGGGGGGGTCTACCACAGATACGCAGTATTTT,CASSLELAGGSTTDTQYF
TRBV7-9,TRBD1,.,TRBJ2-3,TGTGCCAGCAGCCTCTACCGGGACAGGGATGCCGATACGCAGTATTTT,CASSLYRDRDADTQYF
TRBV30,.,.,TRBJ1-2,TGTGCCTGGAGTGGTATTTTGCGGGAGAACTATGGCTACACCTTC,CAWSGILRENYGYTF
TRBV12-5,TRBD1,.,TRBJ2-7,TGTGCTAGTGGTTCCACAGGGGGCGGCGAGCAGTACTTC,CASGSTGGGEQYF
TRBV7-9,TRBD1,.,TRBJ1-2,TGTGCCAGCAGCACGGGACAGGGGGTCTATGGCTACACCTTC,CASSTGQGVYGYTF
TRBV2,TRBD1,.,TRBJ2-3,TGTGCCAGCAGTGGACAGGGAACAGATACGCAGTATTTT,CASSGQGTDTQYF
TRBV7-9,.,.,TRBJ1-1,TGTGCCAGCAGCTTATTGGCATCACAGACTGAAGCTTTCTTT,CASSLLASQTEAFF
TRBV7-2,.,.,TRBJ2-3,TGTGCCAGCAGCTCCCTAGTCTTGGCGAGCACAGATACGCAGTATTTT,CASSSLVLASTDTQYF
TRBV5-5,.,.,TRBJ2-6,TGTGCCAGCAGCTTCGGTATCTCTGGGGCCAACGTCCTGACTTTC,CASSFGISGANVLTF
TRBV30,.,.,TRBJ1-1,TGTGCCTGGAGTTTGGACTTTCCTGAAGCTTTCTTT,CAWSLDFPEAFF
TRBV2,.,.,TRBJ1-1,TGTGCCAGCACCCTCGGACAGAGGAACACTGAAGCTTTCTTT,CASTLGQRNTEAFF
TRBV15,TRBD1,.,TRBJ2-1,TGTGCCACCAGCAATCGACAGGGTCTCGAACATGAGCAGTTCTTC,CATSNRQGLEHEQFF
TRBV4-1,TRBD1,.,TRBJ2-6,TGCGCCAGCAGCCAAGATCACTTAGGACAGGTTTTTTCCTCTGGGGCCAACGTCCTGACTTTC,CASSQDHLGQVFSSGANVLTF
TRBV5-4,TRBD2,.,TRBJ2-7,TGTGCCAGCAGGGACGGGACTAGCGGTACCTACGAGCAGTACTTC,CASRDGTSGTYEQYF
TRBV11-3,TRBD2,.,TRBJ2-3,TGTGCCAGCAGCTTTACAGCGGGGGGATCTGATACGCAGTATTTT,CASSFTAGGSDTQYF
TRBV27,TRBD2,.,TRBJ2-5,TGTGCCAGCAGTTCCGGGACTAGCGGGGCGGAGACCCAGTACTTC,CASSSGTSGAETQYF
TRBV30,TRBD2,.,TRBJ2-7,TGTGCCTGGAGTCTGCCGGGACTAGCGACCTACGAGCAGTACTTC,CAWSLPGLATYEQYF
TRBV28,TRBD1,.,TRBJ1-5,TGTGCCAGCAGTTTCGGGACAGCCATCAAGCATTTT,CASSFGTAIKHF
TRBV7-9,.,.,TRBJ1-2,TGTGCCAGCAGCATTGTTCCCAGCGGCTATGGCTACACCTTC,CASSIVPSGYGYTF
TRBV7-9,TRBD1,.,TRBJ2-3,TGTGCCAGCAGCACACGACAGGGGGCCGGAGATACGCAGTATTTT,CASSTRQGAGDTQYF
TRBV7-8,.,.,TRBJ2-1,TGTGCCAGCAGCCCTAGCCGTGCCGATGAGCAGTTCTTC,CASSPSRADEQFF
TRBV4-3,.,once,TRBJ2-2,TGCGCCAGCAGCCAGGGAAAAGACAGTGCCGTGGACACCGGGGAGCTGTTTTTT,CASSQGKDSAVDTGELFF
TRBV10-3,.,.,TRBJ1-2,TGTGCCATCAGTGAGGTATCAGGGGCTAACTATGGCTACACCTTC,CAISEVSGANYGYTF
TRBV7-2,.,.,TRBJ1-1,TGTGCCAGCAGCTTAGATTGGGCCCTCGGGGCTGAAGCTTTCTTT,CASSLDWALGAEAFF
TRBV7-2,.,.,TRBJ1-3,TGTGCCAGCAGCTCCTATTCAACAGGATACTCTGGAAACACCATATATTTT,CASSSYSTGYSGNTIYF
TRBV6-5,.,.,TRBJ1-2,TGTGCCAGCGGAGTTCCAGGGGATCAAAACTATGGCTACACCTTC,CASGVPGDQNYGYTF
TRBV7-8,.,.,TRBJ1-2,TGTGCCAGCAGCTTAGGGGGTGGCCAGGGGATTATACTTTATGGCTACACCTTC,CASSLGGGQGIILYGYTF
TRBV19,TRBD1,few,TRBJ1-2,TGTGCCAGTAGTACCCACCAGACAGGGTACGTTTATGGCTACACCTTC,CASSTHQTGYVYGYTF
TRBV4-3,TRBD1,.,TRBJ1-1,TGCGCCAGCAGCCAGAACCCCGGGACAGCAAAAGCTTTCTTT,CASSQNPGTAKAFF
TRBV5-1,TRBD1,.,TRBJ1-1,TGCGCCAGCAGATATACAGGGGACACTGAAGCTTTCTTT,CASRYTGDTEAFF